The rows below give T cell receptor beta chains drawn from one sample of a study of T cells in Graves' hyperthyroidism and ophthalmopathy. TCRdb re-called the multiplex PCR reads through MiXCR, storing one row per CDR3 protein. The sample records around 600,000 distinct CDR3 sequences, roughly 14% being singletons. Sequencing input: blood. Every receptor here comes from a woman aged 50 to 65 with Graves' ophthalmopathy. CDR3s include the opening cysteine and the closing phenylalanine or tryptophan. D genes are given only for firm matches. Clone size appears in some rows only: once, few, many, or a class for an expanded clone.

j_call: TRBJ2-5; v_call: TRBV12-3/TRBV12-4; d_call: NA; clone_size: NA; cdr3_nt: TGTGCCAGCAGTTTATCTCGCCAGGGTGACCAGTACTTC; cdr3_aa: CASSLSRQGDQYF
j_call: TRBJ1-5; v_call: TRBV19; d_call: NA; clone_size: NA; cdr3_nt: TGTGCCAGTAGTATGACTTACAGGGTGGGCCAGCCCCAGCATTTT; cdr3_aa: CASSMTYRVGQPQHF
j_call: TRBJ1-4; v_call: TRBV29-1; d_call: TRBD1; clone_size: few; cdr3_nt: TGCAGCGTTTCCGACAGGGACACAACTAATGAAAAACTGTTTTTT; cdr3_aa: CSVSDRDTTNEKLFF
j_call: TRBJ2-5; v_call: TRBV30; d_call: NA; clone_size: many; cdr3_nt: TGTGCCTGGCTACGGTCGGGAGTATCCCAAGAGACCCAGTACTTC; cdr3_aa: CAWLRSGVSQETQYF
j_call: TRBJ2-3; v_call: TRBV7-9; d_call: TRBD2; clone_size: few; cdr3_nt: TGTGCCAGCAGCTTAGGTGGGACTAGCGGGACCGGGGGAGATACGCAGTATTTT; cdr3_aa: CASSLGGTSGTGGDTQYF
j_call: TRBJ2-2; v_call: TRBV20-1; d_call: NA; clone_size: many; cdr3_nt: TGCAGTGCCCAGGATACGAACACCGGGGAGCTGTTTTTT; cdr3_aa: CSAQDTNTGELFF
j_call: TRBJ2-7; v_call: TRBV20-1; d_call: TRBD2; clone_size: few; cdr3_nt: TGCAGTGTACCCGCCCCCGGGACTGGCGGGAGGGCCAGCTCCTACGAGCAGTACTTC; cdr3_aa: CSVPAPGTGGRASSYEQYF
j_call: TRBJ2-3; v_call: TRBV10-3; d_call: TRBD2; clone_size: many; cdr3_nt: TGTGCCATCAGACCTAGCGGAGCTAGCACAGATACGCAGTATTTT; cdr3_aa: CAIRPSGASTDTQYF
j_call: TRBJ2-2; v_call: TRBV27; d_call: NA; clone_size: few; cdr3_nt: TGTGCCAGCAGTTCCTTAATCCGCACCGGGGAGCTGTTTTTT; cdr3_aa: CASSSLIRTGELFF
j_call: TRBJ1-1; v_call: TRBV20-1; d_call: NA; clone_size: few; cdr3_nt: TGCAGTGCACCACGGCGGGGATATGAAGCTTTCTTT; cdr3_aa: CSAPRRGYEAFF
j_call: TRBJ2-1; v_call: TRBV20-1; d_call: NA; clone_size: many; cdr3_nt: TGCCTCGTACGGGGCGGGACCTTAAACAATGAGCAGTTCTTC; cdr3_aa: CLVRGGTLNNEQFF
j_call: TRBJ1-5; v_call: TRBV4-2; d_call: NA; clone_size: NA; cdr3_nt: TGTGCCAGCAGCCCCGCGGCGTATAGCAATCAGCCCCAGCATTTT; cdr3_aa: CASSPAAYSNQPQHF
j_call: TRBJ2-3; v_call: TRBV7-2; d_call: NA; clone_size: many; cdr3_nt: TGTGCCAGCAGCTCCTCAATGGGAGATACGCAGTATTTT; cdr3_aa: CASSSSMGDTQYF
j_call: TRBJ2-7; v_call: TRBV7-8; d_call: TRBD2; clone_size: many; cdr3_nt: TGTGCCAGCAGCCAGCGGGAAAGCTCCTACGAGCAGTACTTC; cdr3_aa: CASSQRESSYEQYF
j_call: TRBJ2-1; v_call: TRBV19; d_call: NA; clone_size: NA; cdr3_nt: TGTGCCAGTAGCACGACTAGGGTCCTCTACAATGAGCAGTTCTTC; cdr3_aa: CASSTTRVLYNEQFF